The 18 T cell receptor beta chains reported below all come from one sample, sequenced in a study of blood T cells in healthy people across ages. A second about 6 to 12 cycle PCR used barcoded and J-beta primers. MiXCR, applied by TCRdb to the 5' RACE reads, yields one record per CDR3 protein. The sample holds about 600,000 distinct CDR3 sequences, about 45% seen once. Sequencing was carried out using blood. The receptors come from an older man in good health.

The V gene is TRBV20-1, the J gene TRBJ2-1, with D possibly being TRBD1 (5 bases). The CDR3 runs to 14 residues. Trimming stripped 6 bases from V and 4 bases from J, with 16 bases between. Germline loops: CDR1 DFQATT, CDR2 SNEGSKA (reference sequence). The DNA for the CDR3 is TGCAGTGCCAGGACAAGGGCTACTTACAATGAGCAGTTCTTC. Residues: CSARTRATYNEQFF.

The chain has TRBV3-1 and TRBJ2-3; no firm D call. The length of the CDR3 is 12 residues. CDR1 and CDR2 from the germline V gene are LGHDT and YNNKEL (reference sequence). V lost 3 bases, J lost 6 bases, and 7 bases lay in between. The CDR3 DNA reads TGTGCCAGCAGCCAGAGCAGGGATACGCAGTATTTT. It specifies CASSQSRDTQYF.

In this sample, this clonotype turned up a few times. This CDR3 is CASSRDRFKVEAGELFF. For the CDR3, the DNA is TGTGCCAGCAGCCGGGACAGGTTCAAGGTGGAGGCCGGGGAGCTGTTTTTT. V gene TRBV27 combines with J gene TRBJ2-2, with 8 bases identical to TRBD1. The CDR3 length is 17 residues. V trimming: 6 bases; J trimming: 6 bases; junction bases outside the gene matches: 15. Germline V gene sequence: CDR1 MNHEY, CDR2 SMNVEV (reference sequence).

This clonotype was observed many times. The CDR3 reads CASSLDRGGNEQFF. As DNA, the CDR3 is TGTGCCAGCAGCCTTGACAGGGGGGGGAATGAGCAGTTCTTC. The chain employs TRBV6-5 and TRBJ2-1; 9 bases agree with TRBD1. The V gene's germline CDR1 is MNHEY and CDR2 SVGAGI. The CDR3 loop spans 14 amino acids. J gave up 7 bases and V 6 bases, and 7 bases lay outside the gene matches.

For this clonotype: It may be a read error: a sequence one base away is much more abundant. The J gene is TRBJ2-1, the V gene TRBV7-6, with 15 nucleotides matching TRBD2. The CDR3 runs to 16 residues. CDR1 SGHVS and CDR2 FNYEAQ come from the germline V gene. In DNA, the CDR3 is TGTGCCGGCAGCCCTCGGACTAGCGGGGGGGGGAATGAGCAGTTCTTC. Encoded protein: CAGSPRTSGGGNEQFF. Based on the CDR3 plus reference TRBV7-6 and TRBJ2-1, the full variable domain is GAGVSQSPRYKVTKRGQDVALRCDPISGHVSLYWYRQALGQGPEFLTYFNYEAQQDKSGLPNDRFSAERPEGSISTLTIQRTEQRDSAMYRCAGSPRTSGGGNEQFFGPGTRLTVL.

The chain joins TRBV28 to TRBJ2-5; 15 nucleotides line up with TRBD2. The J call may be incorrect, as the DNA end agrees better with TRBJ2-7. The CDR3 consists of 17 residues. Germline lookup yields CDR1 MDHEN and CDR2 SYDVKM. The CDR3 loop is CASSTGLAGGITYEQYF. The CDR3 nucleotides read TGTGCCAGCAGCACCGGACTAGCGGGGGGGATCACCTACGAGCAGTACTTC.

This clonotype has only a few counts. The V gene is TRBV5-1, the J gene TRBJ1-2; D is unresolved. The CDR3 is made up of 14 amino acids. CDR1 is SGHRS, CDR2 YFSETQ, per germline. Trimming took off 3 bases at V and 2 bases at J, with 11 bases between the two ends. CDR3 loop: CASSSRTDNYGYTF. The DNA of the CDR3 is TGCGCCAGCAGCTCCAGGACGGACAACTATGGCTACACCTTC.

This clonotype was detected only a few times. In nucleotides, the CDR3 is TGTGCCAGCAGCCAAGATAAGGGTCACAATGAGCAGTTCTTC. Residues: CASSQDKGHNEQFF. V usage is TRBV4-2 and J usage is TRBJ2-1; no firm D call. The V and J ends lost 0 bases and 5 bases respectively, with 8 bases between them. The germline V gene encodes CDR1 LGHNA and CDR2 YNFKEQ. CDR3 size: 14 residues.

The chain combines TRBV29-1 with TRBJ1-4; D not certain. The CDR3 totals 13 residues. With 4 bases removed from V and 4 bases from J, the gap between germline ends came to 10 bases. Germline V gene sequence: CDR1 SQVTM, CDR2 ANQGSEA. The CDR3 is CSVGVALNEKLFF. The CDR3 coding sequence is TGCAGCGTTGGAGTAGCCCTTAATGAAAAACTGTTTTTT.

The CDR3 DNA reads TGTGCCAGCTCACCAATAGGGAATCAGCCCCAGCATTTT. Protein sequence: CASSPIGNQPQHF. V and J are TRBV18 and TRBJ1-5; D gene unclear. The V end was cut by 2 bases, the J end by 4 bases, with 6 bases between. The CDR3 loop spans 13 amino acids. Per germline, CDR1 KGHSH and CDR2 LQKENI.

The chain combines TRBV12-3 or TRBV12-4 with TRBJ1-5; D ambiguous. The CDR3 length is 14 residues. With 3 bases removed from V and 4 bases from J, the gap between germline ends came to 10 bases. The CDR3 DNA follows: TGTGCCAGCAGTTTGGCCAGGATTAATCAGCCCCAGCATTTT. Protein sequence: CASSLARINQPQHF.

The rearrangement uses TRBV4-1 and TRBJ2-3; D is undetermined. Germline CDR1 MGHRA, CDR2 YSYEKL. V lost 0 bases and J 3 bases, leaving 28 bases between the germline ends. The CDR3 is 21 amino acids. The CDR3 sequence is CASSQDRYPVGPSSATDTQYF. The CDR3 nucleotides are TGCGCCAGCAGCCAAGATCGCTACCCAGTCGGCCCGTCCAGCGCTACAGATACGCAGTATTTT.

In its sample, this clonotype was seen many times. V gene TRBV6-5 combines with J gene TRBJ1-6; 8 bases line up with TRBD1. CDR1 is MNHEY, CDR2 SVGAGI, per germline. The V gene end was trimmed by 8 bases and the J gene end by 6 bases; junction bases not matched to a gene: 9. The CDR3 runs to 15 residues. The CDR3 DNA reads TGTGCCAGCGGTGTCCCGGGACAGGTTAATTCACCCCTCCACTTT. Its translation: CASGVPGQVNSPLHF.

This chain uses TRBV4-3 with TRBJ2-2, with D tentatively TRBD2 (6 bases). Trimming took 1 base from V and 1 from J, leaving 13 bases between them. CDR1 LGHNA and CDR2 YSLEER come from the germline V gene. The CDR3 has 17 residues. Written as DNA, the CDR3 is TGCGCCAGCAGCCAAGTTGGGACTGCCCTGAACACCGGGGAGCTGTTTTTT. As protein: CASSQVGTALNTGELFF.

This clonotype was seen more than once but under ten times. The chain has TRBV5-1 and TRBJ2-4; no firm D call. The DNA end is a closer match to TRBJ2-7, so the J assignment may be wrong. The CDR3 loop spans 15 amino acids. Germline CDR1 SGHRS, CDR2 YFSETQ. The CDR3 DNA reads TGCGCCAGCAGCTTGGATGGGAATGCTAGGGACGAGCAGTACTTC. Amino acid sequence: CASSLDGNARDEQYF.

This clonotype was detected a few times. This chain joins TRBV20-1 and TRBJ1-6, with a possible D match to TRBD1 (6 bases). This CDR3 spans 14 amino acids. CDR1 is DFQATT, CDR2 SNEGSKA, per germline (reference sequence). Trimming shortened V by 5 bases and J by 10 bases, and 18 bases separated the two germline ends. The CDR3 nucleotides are TGCAGTGCTCCCGGGACACCTTTCGAGTCACCCCTCCACTTT. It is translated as CSAPGTPFESPLHF.

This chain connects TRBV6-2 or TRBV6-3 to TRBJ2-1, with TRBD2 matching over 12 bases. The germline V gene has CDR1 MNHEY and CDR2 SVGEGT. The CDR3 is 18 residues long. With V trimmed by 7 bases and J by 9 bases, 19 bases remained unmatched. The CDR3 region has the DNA TGTGCCAGCAATAAATACGGACTAGCGGGGACCCCGGTCGGTGAGCAGTTCTTC. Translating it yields CASNKYGLAGTPVGEQFF.

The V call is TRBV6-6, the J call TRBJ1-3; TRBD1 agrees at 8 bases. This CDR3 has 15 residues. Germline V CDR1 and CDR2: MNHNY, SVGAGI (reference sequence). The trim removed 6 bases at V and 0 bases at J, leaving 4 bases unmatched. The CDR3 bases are TGTGCCAGCAGCCCTGACAGGGGCTCTGGAAACACCATATATTTT. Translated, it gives CASSPDRGSGNTIYF.